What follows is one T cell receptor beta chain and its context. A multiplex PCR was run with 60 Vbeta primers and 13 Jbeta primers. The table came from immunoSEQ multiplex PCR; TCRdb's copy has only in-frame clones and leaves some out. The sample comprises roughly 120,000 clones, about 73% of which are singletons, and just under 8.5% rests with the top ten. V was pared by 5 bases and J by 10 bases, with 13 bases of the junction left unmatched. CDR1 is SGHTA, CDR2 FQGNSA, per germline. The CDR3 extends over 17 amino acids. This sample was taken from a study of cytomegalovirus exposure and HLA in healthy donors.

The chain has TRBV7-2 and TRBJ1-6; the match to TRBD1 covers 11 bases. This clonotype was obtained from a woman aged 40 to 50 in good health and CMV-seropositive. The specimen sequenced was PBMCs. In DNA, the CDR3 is TGTGCCAGCAGCATCACTCCCCCCGGGACAGGGGGGTCACCCCTCCACTTT. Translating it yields CASSITPPGTGGSPLHF.